This is a list of T cell receptor beta chains from one sample in a study of blood T cell repertoires in COVID-19. Sequenced by immunoSEQ multiplex PCR; TCRdb stores in-frame clones only, minus some. The repertoire holds 98,000 or so clones, with over 65% as singletons. Sequencing input: peripheral blood. The origin of the receptors is a woman between 35 and 50 years old with acute or convalescent COVID-19. The CDR3 runs from the conserved cysteine through the conserved F or W. D genes are given only for firm matches. Only part of the rows carry a size: once, few, many, or a class if the clone is expanded.

J gene: TRBJ2-5; clone size: NA; V gene: TRBV18; D gene: TRBD1; CDR3 protein: CASSPLPPGQQETQYF; CDR3 DNA: TGTGCCAGCTCACCACTCCCCCCGGGACAGCAAGAGACCCAGTACTTC
J gene: TRBJ2-7; clone size: NA; V gene: TRBV6-5; D gene: TRBD1; CDR3 protein: CASSAGTGASYEQYF; CDR3 DNA: TGTGCCAGCAGCGCCGGGACAGGAGCTTCCTACGAGCAGTACTTC
J gene: TRBJ1-1; clone size: NA; V gene: TRBV10-3; D gene: TRBD1; CDR3 protein: CAISYDRGTEAFF; CDR3 DNA: TGTGCCATCAGCTACGACAGGGGCACTGAAGCTTTCTTT
J gene: TRBJ2-2; clone size: NA; V gene: TRBV15; D gene: TRBD1; CDR3 protein: CATSRRTGGNGELFF; CDR3 DNA: TGTGCCACCAGCAGACGTACAGGGGGTAACGGGGAGCTGTTTTTT
J gene: TRBJ2-1; clone size: NA; V gene: TRBV3-1/TRBV3-2; D gene: TRBD1; CDR3 protein: CASSLPSRGNEQFF; CDR3 DNA: TGTGCCAGCAGCCTCCCGTCCAGGGGGAATGAGCAGTTCTTC
J gene: TRBJ2-7; clone size: NA; V gene: TRBV19; D gene: TRBD1; CDR3 protein: CASSKPGQAIYEQYF; CDR3 DNA: TGTGCCAGTAGTAAACCGGGACAGGCCATCTACGAGCAGTACTTC
J gene: TRBJ1-1; clone size: once; V gene: TRBV5-1; D gene: TRBD1; CDR3 protein: CASSPGQGERIFF; CDR3 DNA: TGCGCCAGCAGCCCCGGACAGGGGGAAAGGATCTTCTTT
J gene: TRBJ1-6; clone size: NA; V gene: TRBV28; D gene: TRBD1; CDR3 protein: CASFPGQGNSPLHF; CDR3 DNA: TGTGCCAGCTTTCCGGGACAGGGTAATTCACCCCTCCACTTT
J gene: TRBJ2-7; clone size: NA; V gene: TRBV15; D gene: NA; CDR3 protein: CATSRDPGQGYEQYF; CDR3 DNA: TGTGCCACCAGCAGAGATCCGGGTCAGGGCTACGAGCAGTACTTC
J gene: TRBJ2-1; clone size: once; V gene: TRBV5-1; D gene: NA; CDR3 protein: CASRLTLGGYNEQFF; CDR3 DNA: TGCGCCAGCAGATTGACTCTCGGGGGATACAATGAGCAGTTCTTC
J gene: TRBJ2-1; clone size: NA; V gene: TRBV6-1; D gene: TRBD2; CDR3 protein: CASREGAGVSYNEQFF; CDR3 DNA: TGTGCCAGCAGGGAAGGAGCGGGGGTCTCCTACAATGAGCAGTTCTTC
J gene: TRBJ1-6; clone size: NA; V gene: TRBV4-2; D gene: TRBD1; CDR3 protein: CASSQDPGTGGSPLHF; CDR3 DNA: TGTGCCAGCAGCCAAGATCCCGGGACAGGGGGCTCACCCCTCCACTTT
J gene: TRBJ2-7; clone size: NA; V gene: TRBV7-9; D gene: TRBD1; CDR3 protein: CASSRDSSSEQYF; CDR3 DNA: TGTGCCAGCAGTCGGGACAGTTCCTCCGAGCAGTACTTC
J gene: TRBJ2-1; clone size: NA; V gene: TRBV7-2; D gene: NA; CDR3 protein: CASSSRYQGIGQFF; CDR3 DNA: TGTGCCAGCAGCTCAAGATACCAGGGGATAGGGCAGTTCTTC
J gene: TRBJ2-7; clone size: once; V gene: TRBV27; D gene: TRBD1; CDR3 protein: CASSPQPGGLGEQYF; CDR3 DNA: TGTGCCAGCAGTCCCCAACCAGGGGGTTTAGGCGAGCAGTACTTC
J gene: TRBJ2-5; clone size: NA; V gene: TRBV6-5; D gene: TRBD2; CDR3 protein: CASGRGGPETQYF; CDR3 DNA: TGTGCCAGCGGACGGGGGGGCCCAGAGACCCAGTACTTC
J gene: TRBJ2-1; clone size: few; V gene: TRBV5-1; D gene: TRBD2; CDR3 protein: CASSFDAGEYNEQFF; CDR3 DNA: TGCGCCAGCAGCTTTGATGCGGGGGAGTACAATGAGCAGTTCTTC
J gene: TRBJ2-3; clone size: medium-sized; V gene: TRBV11-1; D gene: NA; CDR3 protein: CASSPVTDTQYF; CDR3 DNA: TGTGCCAGCAGCCCAGTGACAGATACGCAGTATTTT
J gene: TRBJ1-4; clone size: NA; V gene: TRBV2; D gene: TRBD1; CDR3 protein: CASSPGQGYEKLFF; CDR3 DNA: TGTGCCAGCAGTCCGGGACAGGGGTATGAAAAACTGTTTTTT
J gene: TRBJ2-2; clone size: NA; V gene: TRBV27; D gene: TRBD1; CDR3 protein: CASFSGQVNTGELFF; CDR3 DNA: TGTGCCAGCTTCTCAGGACAGGTCAACACCGGGGAGCTGTTTTTT
J gene: TRBJ2-1; clone size: NA; V gene: TRBV6-4; D gene: TRBD2; CDR3 protein: CASSDPPGLAGGREWNEQFF; CDR3 DNA: TGTGCCAGCAGTGACCCCCCGGGACTAGCGGGGGGCCGGGAGTGGAATGAGCAGTTCTTC
J gene: TRBJ1-5; clone size: NA; V gene: TRBV2; D gene: NA; CDR3 protein: CASRETGPGNQPQHF; CDR3 DNA: TGTGCCAGCAGGGAAACAGGACCGGGCAATCAGCCCCAGCATTTT
J gene: TRBJ1-4; clone size: NA; V gene: TRBV5-1; D gene: TRBD1; CDR3 protein: CASSPGQGEPNEKLFF; CDR3 DNA: TGCGCCAGCAGCCCAGGACAGGGGGAACCTAATGAAAAACTGTTTTTT
J gene: TRBJ2-5; clone size: once; V gene: TRBV7-2; D gene: NA; CDR3 protein: CASSFIRQETQYF; CDR3 DNA: TGTGCCAGCAGCTTTATCCGGCAAGAGACCCAGTACTTC
J gene: TRBJ1-2; clone size: once; V gene: TRBV19; D gene: TRBD1; CDR3 protein: CASSIGIQGSYGYTF; CDR3 DNA: TGTGCCAGTAGTATAGGCATACAGGGGAGCTATGGCTACACCTTC
J gene: TRBJ2-3; clone size: NA; V gene: TRBV4-2; D gene: TRBD2; CDR3 protein: CASSQPTSGGALTQYF; CDR3 DNA: TGTGCCAGCAGCCAACCGACTAGCGGGGGGGCGCTAACGCAGTATTTT
J gene: TRBJ1-5; clone size: NA; V gene: TRBV6-5; D gene: TRBD1; CDR3 protein: CASRGQGSGNQPQHF; CDR3 DNA: TGTGCCAGCAGAGGACAGGGAAGCGGCAATCAGCCCCAGCATTTT
J gene: TRBJ2-3; clone size: NA; V gene: TRBV6-5; D gene: NA; CDR3 protein: CASSYERVSTDTQYF; CDR3 DNA: TGTGCCAGCAGTTACGAGCGGGTTAGCACAGATACGCAGTATTTT
J gene: TRBJ1-6; clone size: once; V gene: TRBV25-1; D gene: TRBD1; CDR3 protein: CASRGDPRGSPLHF; CDR3 DNA: TGTGCCAGCAGGGGTGACCCCAGGGGGTCACCCCTCCACTTT
J gene: TRBJ2-5; clone size: NA; V gene: TRBV5-1; D gene: TRBD2; CDR3 protein: CASSPGLAGVQETQYF; CDR3 DNA: TGCGCCAGCAGCCCTGGACTAGCGGGGGTCCAAGAGACCCAGTACTTC
J gene: TRBJ2-5; clone size: NA; V gene: TRBV2; D gene: TRBD2; CDR3 protein: CASSGLAGETQYF; CDR3 DNA: TGTGCCAGCAGCGGACTAGCGGGGGAGACCCAGTACTTC
J gene: TRBJ1-5; clone size: NA; V gene: TRBV6-5; D gene: NA; CDR3 protein: CASRAPGGTQPQHF; CDR3 DNA: TGTGCCAGCAGGGCCCCGGGGGGCACTCAGCCCCAGCATTTT
J gene: TRBJ2-5; clone size: few; V gene: TRBV6-2/TRBV6-3; D gene: NA; CDR3 protein: CASSSFPTQYF; CDR3 DNA: TGTGCCAGCAGTTCCTTCCCGACCCAGTACTTC
J gene: TRBJ1-1; clone size: NA; V gene: TRBV12-3/TRBV12-4; D gene: NA; CDR3 protein: CASSLEGGTEAFF; CDR3 DNA: TGTGCCAGCAGTTTGGAGGGAGGCACTGAAGCTTTCTTT
J gene: TRBJ1-5; clone size: NA; V gene: TRBV6-1; D gene: TRBD1; CDR3 protein: CASSVSETGTGVSQPQHF; CDR3 DNA: TGTGCCAGCAGTGTAAGCGAGACCGGGACAGGGGTCAGTCAGCCCCAGCATTTT
J gene: TRBJ1-2; clone size: NA; V gene: TRBV4-2; D gene: NA; CDR3 protein: CASSQDWAGYTF; CDR3 DNA: TGTGCCAGCAGCCAAGATTGGGCCGGCTACACCTTC
J gene: TRBJ2-6; clone size: NA; V gene: TRBV28; D gene: NA; CDR3 protein: CASLGANVLTF; CDR3 DNA: TGTGCCAGCCTTGGGGCCAACGTCCTGACTTTC
J gene: TRBJ1-2; clone size: few; V gene: TRBV9; D gene: NA; CDR3 protein: CASSGQNYGYTF; CDR3 DNA: TGTGCCAGCTCAGGACAGAACTATGGCTACACCTTC
J gene: TRBJ2-1; clone size: NA; V gene: TRBV4-1; D gene: TRBD2; CDR3 protein: CASSLVSGGAYNEQFF; CDR3 DNA: TGCGCCAGCAGCCTAGTAAGCGGGGGAGCATACAATGAGCAGTTCTTC
J gene: TRBJ2-7; clone size: NA; V gene: TRBV18; D gene: NA; CDR3 protein: CASSPPGLGSEQYF; CDR3 DNA: TGTGCCAGCTCACCACCGGGGCTCGGATCCGAGCAGTACTTC
J gene: TRBJ2-2; clone size: many; V gene: TRBV6-2/TRBV6-3; D gene: TRBD2; CDR3 protein: CASSREGVVTGELFF; CDR3 DNA: TGTGCCAGCAGTAGGGAGGGAGTGGTTACCGGGGAGCTGTTTTTT
J gene: TRBJ1-1; clone size: once; V gene: TRBV2; D gene: NA; CDR3 protein: CASSYQGTENTEAFF; CDR3 DNA: TGTGCCAGCAGTTACCAGGGAACTGAGAACACTGAAGCTTTCTTT
J gene: TRBJ2-1; clone size: NA; V gene: TRBV21-1; D gene: NA; CDR3 protein: CASSKGGQGFKGVYNEQFF; CDR3 DNA: TGTGCCAGCAGCAAAGGGGGACAGGGTTTTAAGGGAGTTTACAATGAGCAGTTCTTC
J gene: TRBJ1-1; clone size: NA; V gene: TRBV9; D gene: NA; CDR3 protein: CASSLNTMNTEAFF; CDR3 DNA: TGTGCCAGCAGTCTTAACACTATGAACACTGAAGCTTTCTTT
J gene: TRBJ1-2; clone size: once; V gene: TRBV9; D gene: TRBD1; CDR3 protein: CASSVGTGTGGGYTF; CDR3 DNA: TGTGCCAGCAGCGTAGGGACCGGGACAGGGGGTGGCTACACCTTC